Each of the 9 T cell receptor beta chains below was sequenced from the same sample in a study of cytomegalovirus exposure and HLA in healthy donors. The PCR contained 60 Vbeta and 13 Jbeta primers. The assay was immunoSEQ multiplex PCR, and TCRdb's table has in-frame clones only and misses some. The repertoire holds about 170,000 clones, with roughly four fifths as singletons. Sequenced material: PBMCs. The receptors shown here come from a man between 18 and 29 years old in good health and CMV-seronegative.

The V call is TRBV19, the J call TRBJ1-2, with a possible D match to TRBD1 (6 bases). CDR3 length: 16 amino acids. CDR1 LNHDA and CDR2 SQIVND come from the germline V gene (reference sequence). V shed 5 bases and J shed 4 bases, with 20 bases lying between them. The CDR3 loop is CASSFPSAGAIYGYTF. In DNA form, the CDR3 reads TGTGCCAGTAGTTTCCCCTCTGCGGGGGCAATCTATGGCTACACCTTC.

The chain's CDR3 is CASSLAAGVRRGEQYF. The CDR3 DNA follows: TGTGCCAGCAGCTTAGCTGCGGGGGTTCGGCGCGGGGAGCAGTACTTC. The V call is TRBV7-9, the J call TRBJ2-7; 7 nucleotides align to TRBD2. Trimming took 0 bases from V and 7 from J; bases not matched to a gene: 12. Germline V gene sequence: CDR1 SEHNR, CDR2 FQNEAQ (reference sequence). The CDR3 sequence is 16 residues long.

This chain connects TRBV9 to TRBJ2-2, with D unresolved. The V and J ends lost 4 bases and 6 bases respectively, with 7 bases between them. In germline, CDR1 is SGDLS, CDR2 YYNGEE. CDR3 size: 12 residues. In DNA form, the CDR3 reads TGTGCCAGCAGCTTGAGCTCCGGGGAGCTGTTTTTT. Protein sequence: CASSLSSGELFF.

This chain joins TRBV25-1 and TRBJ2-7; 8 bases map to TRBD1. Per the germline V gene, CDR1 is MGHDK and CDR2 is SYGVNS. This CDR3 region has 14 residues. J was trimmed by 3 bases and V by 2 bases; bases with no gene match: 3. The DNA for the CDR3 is TGTGCCAGCAGTGAAATTGGACAGGGCTACGAGCAGTACTTC. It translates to CASSEIGQGYEQYF.

The CDR3 DNA follows: TGTGCCAGCAGCCGGGTACTAGCGGGTCTTCCCTCCTACGAGCAGTACTTC. It encodes CASSRVLAGLPSYEQYF. The chain uses TRBV11-3 and TRBJ2-7; 9 nucleotides line up with TRBD2. The CDR3 has 17 residues. Germline V gene data show CDR1 as SGHNT and CDR2 as YENEEA. With V trimmed by 5 bases and J by 0 bases, 11 bases remained unmatched. Combining the CDR3 with reference TRBV11-3 and TRBJ2-7 gives the whole variable domain EAGVVQSPRYKIIEKKQPVAFWCNPISGHNTLYWYLQNLGQGPELLIRYENEEAVDDSQLPKDRFSAERLKGVDSTLKIQPAELGDSAVYLCASSRVLAGLPSYEQYFGPGTRLTVT.

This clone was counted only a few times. The CDR3 region has the DNA TGCGCCAGCAGCCTCGACTCATCAAGCAATCAGCCCCAGCATTTT. The encoded protein is CASSLDSSSNQPQHF. The rearrangement uses TRBV4-3 and TRBJ1-5; D is unclear. There are 15 residues in the CDR3. V lost 4 bases and J lost 1, with 11 bases in between. The V gene's germline CDR1 is LGHNA and CDR2 YSLEER.

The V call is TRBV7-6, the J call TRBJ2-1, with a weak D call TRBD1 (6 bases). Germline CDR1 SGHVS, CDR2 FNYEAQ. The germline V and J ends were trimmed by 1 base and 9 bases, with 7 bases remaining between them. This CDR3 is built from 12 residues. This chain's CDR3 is CASSLGGLEQFF. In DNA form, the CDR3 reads TGTGCCAGCAGCTTAGGGGGGCTTGAGCAGTTCTTC. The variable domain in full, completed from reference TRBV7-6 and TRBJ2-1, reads GAGVSQSPRYKVTKRGQDVALRCDPISGHVSLYWYRQALGQGPEFLTYFNYEAQQDKSGLPNDRFSAERPEGSISTLTIQRTEQRDSAMYRCASSLGGLEQFFGPGTRLTVL.

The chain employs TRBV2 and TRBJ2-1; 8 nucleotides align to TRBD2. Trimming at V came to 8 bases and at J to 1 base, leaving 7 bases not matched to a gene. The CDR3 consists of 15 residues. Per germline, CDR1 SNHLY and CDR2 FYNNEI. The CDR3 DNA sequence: TGTGCCAGCGCACTAGCGGCCTTATCCTACAATGAGCAGTTCTTC. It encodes CASALAALSYNEQFF.

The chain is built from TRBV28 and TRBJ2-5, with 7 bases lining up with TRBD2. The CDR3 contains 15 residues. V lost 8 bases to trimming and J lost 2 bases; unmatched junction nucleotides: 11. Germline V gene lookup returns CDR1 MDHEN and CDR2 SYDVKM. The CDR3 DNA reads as TGTGCCAGCCGAAGCCCTGGGAGGGGACAAGAGACCCAGTACTTC. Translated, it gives CASRSPGRGQETQYF.